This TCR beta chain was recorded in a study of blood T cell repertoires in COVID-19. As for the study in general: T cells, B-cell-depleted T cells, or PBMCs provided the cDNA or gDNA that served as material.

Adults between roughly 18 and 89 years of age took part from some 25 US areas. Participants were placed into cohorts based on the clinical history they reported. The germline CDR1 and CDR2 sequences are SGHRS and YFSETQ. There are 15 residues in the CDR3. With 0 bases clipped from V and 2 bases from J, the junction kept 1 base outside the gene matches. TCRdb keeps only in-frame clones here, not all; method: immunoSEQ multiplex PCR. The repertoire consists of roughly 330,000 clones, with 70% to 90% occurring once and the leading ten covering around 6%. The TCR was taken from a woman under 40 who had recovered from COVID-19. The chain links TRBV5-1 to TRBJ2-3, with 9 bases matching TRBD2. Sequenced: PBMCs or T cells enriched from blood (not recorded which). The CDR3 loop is CASSLVAGVTDTQYF. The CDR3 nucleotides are TGCGCCAGCAGCTTGGTAGCGGGGGTCACAGATACGCAGTATTTT. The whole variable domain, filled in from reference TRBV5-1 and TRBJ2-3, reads KAGVTQTPRYLIKTRGQQVTLSCSPISGHRSVSWYQQTPGQGLQFLFEYFSETQRNKGNFPGRFSGRQFSNSRSEMNVSTLELGDSALYLCASSLVAGVTDTQYFGPGTRLTVL.